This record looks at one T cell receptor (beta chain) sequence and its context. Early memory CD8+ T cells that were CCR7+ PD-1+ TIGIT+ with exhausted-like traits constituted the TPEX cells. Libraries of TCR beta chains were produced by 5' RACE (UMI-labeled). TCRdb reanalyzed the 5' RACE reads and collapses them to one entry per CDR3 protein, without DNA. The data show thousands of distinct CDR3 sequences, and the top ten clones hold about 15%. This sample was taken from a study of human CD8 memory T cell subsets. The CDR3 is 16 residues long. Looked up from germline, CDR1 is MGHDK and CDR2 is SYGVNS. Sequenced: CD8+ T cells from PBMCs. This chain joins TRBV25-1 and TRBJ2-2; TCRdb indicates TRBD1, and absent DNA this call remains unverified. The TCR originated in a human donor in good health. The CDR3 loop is CASSERTGEDTGELFF.